These T cell receptor beta chains were read from a single sample in a study of molecular identifiers for immune sequencing clone quantification. TCRdb re-called the PCR reads through MiXCR, storing one row per CDR3 protein. The table shows some 650,000 distinct CDR3 sequences, with 15% to 20% occurring only once. The sequencing input was naive CD8+ T cells from blood, with Jurkat cell RNA spiked in. The receptors were sampled from a human donor in good health. Some libraries in this study had Jurkat cell RNA spiked in. Each CDR3 is given without its conserved first and last residue.

J gene,V gene,CDR3 protein
TRBJ2-3,TRBV7-2,ASSLVGLAGGSDTQY
TRBJ2-1,TRBV1,TSTLAPGQF
TRBJ1-3,TRBV7-9,ASSLDEGPGNTIY
TRBJ1-6,TRBV4-3,ASSQEGGYNSPLH
TRBJ2-1,TRBV5-6,ASSYGTGLMEQF
TRBJ1-5,TRBV3-1,ASSPEMNQPQH
TRBJ2-1,TRBV27,ASSFSSGNEQF
TRBJ2-3,TRBV27,ASSFPGLAGRTDTQY
TRBJ2-1,TRBV12-3/TRBV12-4,ASSEERGRGYNEQF
TRBJ2-3,TRBV20-1,SPTTSWTTPSIPPTDTQY
TRBJ1-6,TRBV19,ASTEGSTPLH
TRBJ2-5,TRBV12-3/TRBV12-4,ASRRGQGPQETQY
TRBJ1-5,TRBV6-5,ASSLGAHYSNQPQH
TRBJ2-5,TRBV5-6,ASSSRLGETQY
TRBJ2-7,TRBV30,AWSHDRAYEQY
TRBJ2-1,TRBV30,AWSFSGSYNEQF
TRBJ1-6,TRBV20-1,SARDANRDSLYNSPLH
TRBJ2-7,TRBV7-9,ASGPDTSDYEQY
TRBJ1-3,TRBV28,ASSHGQPLYSGDTIY
TRBJ2-7,TRBV27,ASSYPGSPTRQY